Listed below are T cell receptor beta chains from one sample, sequenced in a study. TCRdb fed the RT-PCR reads into MiXCR, producing one record per CDR3 protein. The data contain more than 600,000 distinct CDR3 sequences, 13% to 15% of them seen just once; the ten biggest clones take up roughly 4%. The sequencing sample was made of memory CD4+ T cells from blood. All receptors derive from a female donor in good health, serving as a healthy control. Both conserved end residues are part of each CDR3. The D gene is left open where the match is weak. A row's size may be missing; if present it is once, few, many or a size class.

D gene,J gene,V gene,clone size,CDR3 DNA,CDR3 protein
TRBD1,TRBJ2-6,TRBV9,.,TGTGCCAGCAGCGTAGCTACAGGGGACCTCTCTGGGGCCAACGTCCTGACTTTC,CASSVATGDLSGANVLTF
.,TRBJ1-1,TRBV15,.,TGTGCCACCAGCAGACGACAGGATACCACTGAAGCTTTCTTT,CATSRRQDTTEAFF
TRBD1,TRBJ2-5,TRBV5-1,.,TGCGCCAGCAGCCCGGGGACAGGGAATAGATTGTACCAAGAGACCCAGTACTTC,CASSPGTGNRLYQETQYF
TRBD1,TRBJ1-4,TRBV7-2,.,TGTGCCAGCAGCCGCGGGACAGGGGGCGAAAAACTGTTTTTT,CASSRGTGGEKLFF
TRBD1,TRBJ2-3,TRBV29-1,.,TGCAGCCTGTCGGACAGGGGAAACGTCGATACGCAGTATTTT,CSLSDRGNVDTQYF
TRBD1,TRBJ1-1,TRBV27,many,TGTGCCAGCAGCCTACAGGGGGTTGGCACTGAAGCTTTCTTT,CASSLQGVGTEAFF
.,TRBJ1-2,TRBV7-2,.,TGTGCCAGCAGCGTAGCCTCTACTAACTATGGCTACACCTTC,CASSVASTNYGYTF
.,TRBJ1-4,TRBV7-3,.,TGTGCCAGCACCCCCGGACAGACAACTAATGAAAAACTGTTTTTT,CASTPGQTTNEKLFF
.,TRBJ2-1,TRBV20-1,.,TGCAGTGCTCCTAACAGGGAAGCGGGGAGCTCCTACAATGAGCAGTTCTTC,CSAPNREAGSSYNEQFF
TRBD2,TRBJ2-1,TRBV5-1,few,TGCGCCAGCAGCTTAATGACTAGCGGAGGGAATGAGCAGTTCTTC,CASSLMTSGGNEQFF
.,TRBJ2-7,TRBV20-1,many,TGCAGTGCTCAATCTCATAGTGGGTTCTACGAGCAGTACTTC,CSAQSHSGFYEQYF
.,TRBJ1-3,TRBV10-2,few,TGCGCCAGCAGTGAGGCGGGTGCGAACACCATATATTTT,CASSEAGANTIYF
.,TRBJ1-2,TRBV4-3,many,TGCGCCAGCAGCCCCTCTTTAGTCTCGATTAACTATGGCTACACCTTC,CASSPSLVSINYGYTF
TRBD1,TRBJ1-6,TRBV9,few,TGTGCCAGCAGCGTGGGACAGGCTACCTATAATTCACCCCTCCACTTT,CASSVGQATYNSPLHF
TRBD1,TRBJ1-2,TRBV10-3,few,TGTGCCATCCAGGGGGCCCAGGGAGACTATGGCTACACCTTC,CAIQGAQGDYGYTF
.,TRBJ2-7,TRBV20-1,.,TGCAGTGCCCAGGGACTCGCGTTC,CSAQGLAF
.,TRBJ2-1,TRBV7-2,few,TGTGCCAGCAGCTTCACAACGGTCTTAGCCCAGGGGGAGCAGTTCTTC,CASSFTTVLAQGEQFF
.,TRBJ1-3,TRBV20-1,.,TGCAGTGCTAGTCTACAGGGAAGAAACACCATATATTTT,CSASLQGRNTIYF
.,TRBJ2-7,TRBV5-1,.,TGCGCCAGCAGAGGGGCAGGGATCGAGCAGTACTTC,CASRGAGIEQYF
TRBD1,TRBJ1-2,TRBV20-1,many,TGCAGTGCTTTTTCGACCACAGGGACAGGAAAAAATGGCTACACCTTC,CSAFSTTGTGKNGYTF
.,TRBJ1-3,TRBV6-1,few,TGTGCCAGCAGTGAAGCGGGCAGGGCATCTGGAAACACCATATATTTT,CASSEAGRASGNTIYF
.,TRBJ2-1,TRBV4-2,.,TGTGCCACTAGCCCGGGTAGCCCGGGGTCCTACAATGAGCAGTTCTTC,CATSPGSPGSYNEQFF
.,TRBJ2-2,TRBV6-5,.,TGTGCCAGTCGAGAGCATGGTCTCGGGGAGCTGTTTTTT,CASREHGLGELFF
TRBD2,TRBJ2-1,TRBV3-1,.,TGTGCCAGCAGACGATCTAGCGGCAGAGATGAGCAGTTCTTC,CASRRSSGRDEQFF
TRBD2,TRBJ2-5,TRBV6-5,few,TGTGCCAGCGGAACGACTAGCGGGAGGGCCGAGACCCAGTACTTC,CASGTTSGRAETQYF
TRBD2,TRBJ2-1,TRBV7-8,many,TGTGCCAGCAGCTTAGACCAGCGGGGGGGTGTGGATGAGCAGTTCTTC,CASSLDQRGGVDEQFF
.,TRBJ1-1,TRBV4-1,.,TGCGCCAGCAGCCAAGGGGGCCCTTTAGGGGCCAACACTGAAGCTTTCTTT,CASSQGGPLGANTEAFF
.,TRBJ1-1,TRBV5-1,many,TGCGCCAGCAGTCCTGTTATGAACACTGAAGCTTTCTTT,CASSPVMNTEAFF
.,TRBJ2-5,TRBV5-1,.,TGCGCCAGCAGCTCCATGACAGCAAAAGAGACCCAGTACTTC,CASSSMTAKETQYF
TRBD2,TRBJ2-7,TRBV27,few,TGTGCCACCTCCAGGGTCACAGCGGGGGCCGGAGAGCAGTACTTC,CATSRVTAGAGEQYF
TRBD1,TRBJ1-2,TRBV12-3/TRBV12-4,many,TGTGCCAGCATTCCGGGACAGGGGGCAGGAGGCTACACCTTC,CASIPGQGAGGYTF
TRBD1,TRBJ2-5,TRBV9,.,TGTGCCAGCAGCGCCACCGGGACAGACTCTGGGACCCAGTACTTC,CASSATGTDSGTQYF
.,TRBJ1-1,TRBV5-1,.,TGCGCCAGCAGCTTACAGGCCCCGCCGAACACTGAAGCTTTCTTT,CASSLQAPPNTEAFF
.,TRBJ1-5,TRBV7-2,few,TGTGCCAGCAGCCCGGACGAAGTGTCACAGCCCCAGCATTTT,CASSPDEVSQPQHF
.,TRBJ1-6,TRBV10-3,.,TGTGCCATCAGTGAGCTCGGGGAAAATTCACCCCTCCACTTT,CAISELGENSPLHF
.,TRBJ2-2,TRBV19,.,TGTGCCAGTACTGTAACCGGGACCTCGAACGCCGGGGAGCTGTTTTTT,CASTVTGTSNAGELFF
.,TRBJ2-7,TRBV12-3/TRBV12-4,many,TGTGCCAGCAGCCAGGGACACAGCTCCTACGAGCAGTACTTC,CASSQGHSSYEQYF
TRBD1,TRBJ1-5,TRBV5-1,few,TGCGCCAGCAGCGACGGGACAGCCCTAAATCAGCCCCAGCATTTT,CASSDGTALNQPQHF
.,TRBJ2-1,TRBV12-3/TRBV12-4,many,TGTGCCAGCAGTACCGGCGGGGGCATTAACAATGAGCAGTTCTTC,CASSTGGGINNEQFF
TRBD1,TRBJ2-7,TRBV3-1,.,TGTGCCTCTGGGAGGGGGACAGGGGACTACGAGCAGTACTTC,CASGRGTGDYEQYF
.,TRBJ2-6,TRBV24-1,few,TGTGCCACCAGTTTCCAGGCCAGCTCTGGGGCCAACGTCCTGACTTTC,CATSFQASSGANVLTF
.,TRBJ1-5,TRBV6-2/TRBV6-3,few,TGTGCCAGCAGTTACTCGAGAACCCTGGGGTATAGCAATCAGCCCCAGCATTTT,CASSYSRTLGYSNQPQHF